Included here is one TCR beta chain sequence, with context. This sample was included in a study of somatic mutations in cytotoxic T cells in rheumatoid arthritis. Assay used: immunoSEQ multiplex PCR; TCRdb lists only in-frame clones, some missing. The sample has some 30,000 clones; about 88% are singletons. CDR3 size: 13 residues. Deletions cut 3 bases from V and 7 bases from J, with 10 bases between. The germline V gene has CDR1 MNHEY and CDR2 SMNVEV (reference sequence). V gene TRBV27 combines with J gene TRBJ2-1; D is undetermined. This TCR was sampled from an adult with rheumatoid arthritis. Sequenced sample: CD8+ T cells sorted from blood. CDR3 DNA: TGTGCCAGCAGTTTCATCGACTCGAATGAGCAGTTCTTC. Amino acid sequence: CASSFIDSNEQFF.